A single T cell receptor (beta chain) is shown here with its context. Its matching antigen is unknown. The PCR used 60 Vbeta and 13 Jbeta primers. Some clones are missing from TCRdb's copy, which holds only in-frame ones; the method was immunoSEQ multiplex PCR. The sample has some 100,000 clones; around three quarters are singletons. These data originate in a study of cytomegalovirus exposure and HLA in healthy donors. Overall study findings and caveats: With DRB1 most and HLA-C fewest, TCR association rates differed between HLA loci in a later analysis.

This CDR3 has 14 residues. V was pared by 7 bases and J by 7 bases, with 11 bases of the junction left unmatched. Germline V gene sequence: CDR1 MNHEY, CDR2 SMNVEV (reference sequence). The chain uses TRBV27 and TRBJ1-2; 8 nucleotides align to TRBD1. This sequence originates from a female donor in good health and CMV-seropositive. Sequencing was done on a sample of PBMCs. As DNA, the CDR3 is TGTGCCAGCACTAGACAGGGGATGAATGGTGGCTACACCTTC. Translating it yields CASTRQGMNGGYTF.